Reported below is one TCR beta chain. The authors' processing: Estimation of nucleated cell counts was performed using reference gene primer amplification. The method was immunoSEQ multiplex PCR; TCRdb's version includes in-frame clones alone and lacks a portion of them. V and J calls and clone size are given by that table; D and trimming were obtained from the DNA. The sample contains 150,000 to 200,000 clones, around 93% of which appear only once. Followed longitudinally, the Seattle patients had been enrolled during active infection. The data stem from a study of blood T cell repertoires in COVID-19. Study information: Whether acute or convalescent, the COVID-19 samples came from the United States, Italy and Spain.

Germline lookup yields CDR1 MNHEY and CDR2 SVGEGT. The CDR3 consists of 16 residues. Trimming left V 1 base short and J 0 bases short, with 9 bases between. The TCR originated in a man aged 25 to 40 with COVID-19, enrolled during active disease. The sequenced material came from peripheral blood. The chain combines TRBV6-2 or TRBV6-3 with TRBJ2-2; D is unclear. This chain's CDR3 is CASSYLATPNTGELFF. In DNA, the CDR3 is TGTGCCAGCAGTTACTTGGCGACTCCGAACACCGGGGAGCTGTTTTTT.